This T cell receptor beta chain was found in a study of Ad26.COV2.S vaccination and SARS-CoV-2 variants. In the study overall: Participants got Ad26.COV2.S intramuscularly, once or twice 56 days apart. Regarding the study as a whole: Compared with placebo recipients, vaccine recipients had higher spike-specific TCR breadth.

This clone was seen a single time. Antigen specificity is unknown. The sample's treatment: some 20 received Ad26.COV2.S at low or high dose, single or two shots; about 5 received placebo; per-sample allocation not given. On day 63 after the first injection, vaccine and placebo recipients gave samples. The study used a vaccine consisting of an Ad26 vector that expressed Wuhan-strain SARS-CoV-2 spike. This CDR3 spans 14 amino acids. In germline, CDR1 is SGHRS, CDR2 YFSETQ. V shed 4 bases and J shed 0 bases, with 9 bases lying between them. Profiled with immunoSEQ multiplex PCR; TCRdb holds only in-frame clones, not every one. Among 200,000 to 300,000 clones listed, around 85% were seen once.

The rearrangement joins TRBV5-1 to TRBJ2-3, with a weak D call TRBD1 (5 bases). Source: peripheral blood, taken in a trial of Ad26.COV2.S vaccine versus placebo. The receptor's source is a person between 18 and 59 years old who received the Ad26.COV2.S COVID-19 vaccine or a placebo. The DNA of the CDR3 is TGCGCCAGCAGCCAGGACACTAGCACAGATACGCAGTATTTT. This gives the protein CASSQDTSTDTQYF.